This TCR beta chain was documented in a study of brain T cells in children with intractable seizures. The study's findings and limits: Only CDR3 sequence similarity suggested viral specificity, without known HCMV serostatus.

Profiled with immunoSEQ multiplex PCR; TCRdb holds only in-frame clones, not every one. This table holds under 150,000 clones, around 94% found once. As for this clone: Its antigen remains unknown.

After removal of 1 base from V and 6 bases from J, the junction contained 6 bases not matched to a gene. The CDR3 length is 15 residues. CDR1 SGHRS and CDR2 YFSETQ come from the germline V gene. The sequenced cases were selected for having the highest brain T cell transcript signatures. This chain uses TRBV5-1 with TRBJ1-4; 7 bases are a match to TRBD1. This sequence originates from a boy under three years old with hemimegalencephaly and intractable seizures. The specimen comprised peripheral blood, sampled at surgery. For the CDR3, the DNA is TGCGCCAGCAGCTTGTTAACAGGGGTGGATGAAAAACTGTTTTTT. Translated, it gives CASSLLTGVDEKLFF.